This TCR beta chain emerged from a study of blood T cell repertoires in COVID-19. In the original analysis: Estimation of nucleated cell counts was performed using reference gene primer amplification. The table came from immunoSEQ multiplex PCR; TCRdb's copy has only in-frame clones and leaves some out. That table furnishes V, J and clone size, whereas the DNA furnished D and trimming. The sample shows about 90,000 clones, around four fifths of them seen only once. The TCR was taken from a woman in her seventies with active or convalescent COVID-19. The sequenced sample was peripheral blood.

CDR3 protein: CASRSQETQYF. The CDR3 DNA reads as TGTGCCAGCAGGAGCCAAGAGACCCAGTACTTC. The chain couples TRBV28 to TRBJ2-5; D is uncertain. This CDR3 contains 11 residues. V lost 6 bases and J lost 1, with 3 bases in between. CDR1 is MDHEN and CDR2 is SYDVKM in the germline V gene. Full variable domain (rest looked up from reference TRBV28 and TRBJ2-5): DVKVTQSSRYLVKRTGEKVFLECVQDMDHENMFWYRQDPGLGLRLIYFSYDVKMKEKGDIPEGYSVSREKKERFSLILESASTNQTSMYLCASRSQETQYFGPGTRLLVL.